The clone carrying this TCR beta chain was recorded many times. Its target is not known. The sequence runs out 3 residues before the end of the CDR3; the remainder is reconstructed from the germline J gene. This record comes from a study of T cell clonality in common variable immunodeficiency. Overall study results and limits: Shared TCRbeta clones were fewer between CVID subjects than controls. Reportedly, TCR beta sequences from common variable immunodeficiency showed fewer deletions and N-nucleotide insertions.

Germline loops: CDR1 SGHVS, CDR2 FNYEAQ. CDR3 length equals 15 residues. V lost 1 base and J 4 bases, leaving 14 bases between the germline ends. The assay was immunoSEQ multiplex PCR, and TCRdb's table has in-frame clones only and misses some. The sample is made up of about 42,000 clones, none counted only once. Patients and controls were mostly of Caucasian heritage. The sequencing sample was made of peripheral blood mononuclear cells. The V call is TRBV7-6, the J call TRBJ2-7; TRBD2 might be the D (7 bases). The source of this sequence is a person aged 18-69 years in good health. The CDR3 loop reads CASSLDGEGVYEQYF. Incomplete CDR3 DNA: TGTGCCAGCAGCTTAGATGGGGAGGGGGTGTACGAG.